Reported below is one TCR beta chain. Trimming removed 8 bases at V and 5 bases at J, with 16 bases between. CDR3 length: 13 residues. The V gene's germline CDR1 is MNHEY and CDR2 SVGAGI. These data belong to a study of control samples from healthy donors and cancer patients. The data were produced by immunoSEQ multiplex PCR, yet TCRdb's version contains in-frame clones alone and is incomplete. The sample holds roughly 150,000 clones; just over 85% are singletons and the top ten take around 1.6%. The chain is built from TRBV6-5 and TRBJ2-7, with a possible D match to TRBD2 (6 bases). This TCR came from a man between 18 and 29 years old in good health. Sample: blood. CDR3: CASRDSLFHEQYF. The CDR3 nucleotides are TGTGCCAGCCGGGACTCCTTGTTCCACGAGCAGTACTTC.